A selection of T cell receptor beta chains follows, all from one sample in a study of T cell responses to AZD1222 COVID-19 vaccine. The data were produced by immunoSEQ multiplex PCR, yet TCRdb's version contains in-frame clones alone and is incomplete. The sample holds roughly 150,000 clones, roughly nine tenths seen once. The material sequenced was peripheral blood, taken 28 days after the second AZD1222 dose. These TCRs come from an adult who received the AZD1222 COVID-19 vaccine. Each CDR3 is given with its conserved first and last residue. D genes are given only for firm matches. Clone size is shown for a subset of rows, as once, few, many or a class of expanded clone.

TRBD1	.	TRBV6-6	TRBJ1-5	TGTGCCAGCAGTCCTCGACAGGGGGCAACGAGCAATCAGCCCCAGCATTTT	CASSPRQGATSNQPQHF
.	.	TRBV18	TRBJ1-1	TGTGCCAGCTCACCGCGGGGGTTGAACACTGAAGCTTTCTTT	CASSPRGLNTEAFF
TRBD2	.	TRBV4-2	TRBJ2-1	TGTGCCAGCAGCCAAGATGGGCTAGCGGGCCACAATGAGCAGTTCTTC	CASSQDGLAGHNEQFF
TRBD1	once	TRBV28	TRBJ2-4	TGTGCCAGCTCCTTAGGGACAGGGGCGGCCAAAAACATTCAGTACTTC	CASSLGTGAAKNIQYF
.	.	TRBV28	TRBJ1-1	TGTGCCAGCATACGGGGCGGGACTGAAGCTTTCTTT	CASIRGGTEAFF
.	.	TRBV2	TRBJ1-5	TGTGCCAGCAGAGGACAACAGTCCCAGCCCCAGCATTTT	CASRGQQSQPQHF
TRBD1	.	TRBV7-9	TRBJ2-1	TGTGCCAGCAGCTTTAGCCGGGACAGGGTACTCTTC	CASSFSRDRVLF
.	once	TRBV5-1	TRBJ2-4	TGCGCCAGCAGCTCTGACAGTACACTAGCCAAAAACATTCAGTACTTC	CASSSDSTLAKNIQYF
.	.	TRBV5-6	TRBJ2-1	TGTGCCAGCAGCTGGGACTTCTACTCCTACAATGAGCAGTTCTTC	CASSWDFYSYNEQFF
.	once	TRBV19	TRBJ2-5	TGTGCCAGTAGCAGTGGAGGGAGGGAGACCCAGTACTTC	CASSSGGRETQYF
TRBD1	once	TRBV7-7	TRBJ1-5	TGTGCCAGCAGCGCGATGACAGGGGTTCGGCAGCCCCAGCATTTT	CASSAMTGVRQPQHF
TRBD1	few	TRBV5-1	TRBJ2-2	TGCGCCAGCAGCCCGGGACAGTCCCGAGCAAACACCGGGGAGCTGTTTTTT	CASSPGQSRANTGELFF
.	few	TRBV6-2/TRBV6-3	TRBJ1-2	TGTGCCAGCAGTTACGGCACATCCTATGGCTACACCTTC	CASSYGTSYGYTF
.	.	TRBV7-9	TRBJ2-3	TGTGCCAGCAGCTTAGTAAGGACAGCAAAGTCAGATACGCAGTATTTT	CASSLVRTAKSDTQYF
.	.	TRBV14	TRBJ2-2	TGTGCCAGCAGCCAAGTGAAGACCGGGGAGCTGTTTTTT	CASSQVKTGELFF
TRBD2	.	TRBV11-2	TRBJ2-5	TGTGCCAACAGCTTTGGTAGCGGGGGCCAAAGCTCCTATGAGCAGTACTTC	CANSFGSGGQSSYEQYF
.	.	TRBV15	TRBJ1-5	TGTGCCACCAGCAGCCGGCAGACAGGCCAGCCCCAGCATTTT	CATSSRQTGQPQHF
TRBD2	once	TRBV2	TRBJ2-1	TGTGCCAGCAGTGGACTAGCGACAAATGAGCAGTTCTTC	CASSGLATNEQFF
TRBD2	.	TRBV19	TRBJ2-3	TGTGCCAGTAGTCCTAGGACTAGCGGGGACACAGATACGCAGTATTTT	CASSPRTSGDTDTQYF
.	.	TRBV3-1/TRBV3-2	TRBJ2-7	TGTGCCAGCAGCCAAGGCGGAACCTACGAGCAGTACTTC	CASSQGGTYEQYF
.	.	TRBV15	TRBJ1-1	TGTGCCACCAGCAGAGATTTAACAGGAGGGTCTGAAGCTTTCTTT	CATSRDLTGGSEAFF
.	.	TRBV19	TRBJ2-3	TGTGCCAGTAGGAGCTCAAGCACAGATACGCAGTATTTT	CASRSSSTDTQYF
TRBD2	.	TRBV4-2	TRBJ2-1	TGTGCCAGCAGCCAGAGTGAGACTAGCAAATATGAGCAGTTCTTC	CASSQSETSKYEQFF
TRBD1	.	TRBV6-1	TRBJ1-1	TGTGCCAGCAGTGAAGGGACAGGGTGGATAGGGCTGAACACTGAAGCTTTCTTT	CASSEGTGWIGLNTEAFF
TRBD2	.	TRBV20-1	TRBJ2-3	TGCAGTGCTAGTATTTCGGGTAGCGGGGGCGGAGGGACAGATACGCAGTATTTT	CSASISGSGGGGTDTQYF
.	.	TRBV3-1/TRBV3-2	TRBJ1-2	TGTGCCAGCAGCCAAGATGGGGGGGTAAATGGCTACACCTTC	CASSQDGGVNGYTF
TRBD1	.	TRBV10-3	TRBJ2-5	TGTGCCTCTCAAGGGGGCTTAGGGCAAGAGACCCAGTACTTC	CASQGGLGQETQYF
TRBD1	.	TRBV5-4	TRBJ2-7	TGTGCCGGCGGACAGGCAAACTACGAGCAGTACTTC	CAGGQANYEQYF
.	.	TRBV2	TRBJ2-1	TGTGCCGGCATGGTAACTCGCCAAGATGAGCAGTTCTTC	CAGMVTRQDEQFF
.	.	TRBV19	TRBJ1-2	TGTGCCAGTAGTATAAGTGTCGGGACACGGTATGGCTACACCTTC	CASSISVGTRYGYTF
.	.	TRBV9	TRBJ1-2	TGTGCCAGCAGCGGACAGAAGAACTATGGCTACACCTTC	CASSGQKNYGYTF
.	.	TRBV12-3/TRBV12-4	TRBJ2-7	TGTGCCAGCGGACCCCAGAGGACCTACGAGCAGTACTTC	CASGPQRTYEQYF
.	.	TRBV6-4	TRBJ1-4	TGTGCCAGCAGTGCCTCAAAATCGGGAATCGGATTGTCGCGCCCAACTAATGAAAAACTGTTTTTT	CASSASKSGIGLSRPTNEKLFF
TRBD1	.	TRBV2	TRBJ2-7	TGTGCCAGCAGTATGTCGGGACAGGGGAGCTACGAGCAGTACTTC	CASSMSGQGSYEQYF
TRBD1	.	TRBV27	TRBJ2-1	TGTGCCAGCAGCAGACGAAACAGGGGATGGGACAATGAGCAGTTCTTC	CASSRRNRGWDNEQFF
TRBD2	.	TRBV9	TRBJ2-1	TGTGCCAGCAGCGTAGGTCTAAGCGGGGGCTACAATGAGCAGTTCTTC	CASSVGLSGGYNEQFF
.	.	TRBV12-3/TRBV12-4	TRBJ1-5	TGTGCCAGCAGTCCTGGGGGCAATCAGCCCCAGCATTTT	CASSPGGNQPQHF
.	.	TRBV18	TRBJ2-7	TGTGCCAGCTCACCAGGCACCTACGAGCAGTACTTC	CASSPGTYEQYF
.	.	TRBV5-1	TRBJ1-1	TGCGCCAGCAGCCCGTTAGGGGCGGGAAGTACTGAAGCTTTCTTT	CASSPLGAGSTEAFF
.	.	TRBV7-6	TRBJ1-1	TGTGCCAGCAGCTTAGTTGTGGGGTCAGTCACTGAAGCTTTCTTT	CASSLVVGSVTEAFF
.	.	TRBV9	TRBJ2-1	TGTGCCAGCAGCGTAGAACAGCGGGCACTATACAATGAGCAGTTCTTC	CASSVEQRALYNEQFF
.	.	TRBV15	TRBJ2-1	TGTGCCACCAGTAGGGACTGGGGAGGTGAGAATGAGCAGTTCTTC	CATSRDWGGENEQFF
.	.	TRBV28	TRBJ2-1	TGTGCCAGCAGCCGCCGGGGAGCCATATACAATGAGCAGTTCTTC	CASSRRGAIYNEQFF
.	.	TRBV28	TRBJ1-1	TGTGCCAGCAGCCGTGGTGACACCCTGTACACTGAAGCTTTCTTT	CASSRGDTLYTEAFF
.	.	TRBV5-1	TRBJ1-1	TGCGCCAGCAGCTTGGGACAGGCTCTTTGGGGGACTGAAGCTTTCTTT	CASSLGQALWGTEAFF
.	.	TRBV24-1	TRBJ1-2	TGTGCCACCAGTGTCCCGACGCACACGTGGGGCTACACCTTC	CATSVPTHTWGYTF
.	.	TRBV6-5	TRBJ2-1	TGTGCCAGCAGCCAGACTAGGAAGGATGAGCAGTTCTTC	CASSQTRKDEQFF
.	.	TRBV5-1	TRBJ1-1	TGCGCCAGCAGCTGGGTAACACAGGGGAACACTGAAGCTTTCTTT	CASSWVTQGNTEAFF
.	.	TRBV5-1	TRBJ2-4	TGCGCCAGCAGCTTGGGGGCCGGCAGCCAAAACATTCAGTACTTC	CASSLGAGSQNIQYF
TRBD1	once	TRBV6-5	TRBJ1-1	TGTGCCAGCAGGGACAGGGGCGCTAACACTGAAGCTTTCTTT	CASRDRGANTEAFF
.	once	TRBV13	TRBJ2-7	TGTGCCAGCAGCCTCGGGCAGGGCTCAGGCTACGAGCAGTACTTC	CASSLGQGSGYEQYF
TRBD2	.	TRBV7-9	TRBJ2-4	TGTGCCAGCAGCTCCGACCGGGTCTCGGGGGGAGACATTCAGTACTTC	CASSSDRVSGGDIQYF
TRBD2	.	TRBV13	TRBJ2-5	TGTGCCAGCAGCTTAAGGGCTAGCGGCCAAGAGACCCAGTACTTC	CASSLRASGQETQYF